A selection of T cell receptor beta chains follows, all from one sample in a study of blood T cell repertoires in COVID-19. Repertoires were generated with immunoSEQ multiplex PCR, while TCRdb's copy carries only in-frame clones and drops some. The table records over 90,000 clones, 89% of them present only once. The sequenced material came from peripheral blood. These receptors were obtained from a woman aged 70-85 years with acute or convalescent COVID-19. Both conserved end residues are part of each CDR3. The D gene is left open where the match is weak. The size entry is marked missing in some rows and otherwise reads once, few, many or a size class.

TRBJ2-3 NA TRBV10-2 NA CASSEYSSHTDTQYF TGCGCCAGCAGTGAGTATAGCAGCCACACAGATACGCAGTATTTT
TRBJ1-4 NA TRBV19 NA CASTLNEKLFF TGTGCCAGTACCCTCAATGAAAAACTGTTTTTT
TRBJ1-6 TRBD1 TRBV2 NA CASSPTGTGWNSYNSPLHF TGTGCCAGCAGCCCCACCGGGACAGGGTGGAACTCCTATAATTCACCCCTCCACTTT
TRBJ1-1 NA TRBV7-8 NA CASSLRGLMNTEAFF TGTGCCAGCAGCTTACGGGGACTCATGAACACTGAAGCTTTCTTT
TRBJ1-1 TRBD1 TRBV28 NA CASSFTLRGQRTEAFF TGTGCCAGCAGTTTTACTCTTAGGGGGCAGCGCACTGAAGCTTTCTTT
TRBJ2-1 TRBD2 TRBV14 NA CASSQATSGGANEQFF TGTGCCAGCAGCCAAGCGACTAGCGGGGGGGCCAATGAGCAGTTCTTC
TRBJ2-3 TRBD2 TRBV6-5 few CASSYGGGTSTDTQYF TGTGCCAGCAGTTACGGGGGGGGGACTAGCACAGATACGCAGTATTTT
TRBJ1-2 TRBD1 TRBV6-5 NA CASSRDRALNYGYTF TGTGCCAGCAGTCGAGACAGGGCGCTCAACTATGGCTACACCTTC
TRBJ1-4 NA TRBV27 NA CASSFQGATNEKLFF TGTGCCAGCAGTTTTCAGGGCGCAACTAATGAAAAACTGTTTTTT
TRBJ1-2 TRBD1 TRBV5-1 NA CASSTDRGESNYGYTF TGCGCCAGCAGCACCGACAGGGGGGAGTCGAACTATGGCTACACCTTC
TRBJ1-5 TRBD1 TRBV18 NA CASSQGGLEGNQPQHF TGTGCCAGCTCTCAGGGGGGCCTTGAGGGCAATCAGCCCCAGCATTTT
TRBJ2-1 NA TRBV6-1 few CASSESLWSSYNEQFF TGTGCCAGCAGTGAATCGCTCTGGAGCTCCTACAATGAGCAGTTCTTC
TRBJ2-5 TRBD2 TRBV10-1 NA CASSESGGETQYF TGCGCCAGCAGTGAGTCGGGGGGGGAGACCCAGTACTTC
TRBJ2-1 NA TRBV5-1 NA CASSLTTGNNEQFF TGCGCCAGCAGCTTGACCACGGGAAACAATGAGCAGTTCTTC
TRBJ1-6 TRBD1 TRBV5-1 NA CASSPGQGENSPLHF TGCGCCAGCAGCCCGGGACAGGGGGAGAATTCACCCCTCCACTTT
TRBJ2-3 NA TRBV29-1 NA CSVEVGQNTDTQYF TGCAGCGTTGAAGTTGGGCAGAACACAGATACGCAGTATTTT
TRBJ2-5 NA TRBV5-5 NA CASSLLDGGRGETQYF TGTGCCAGCAGCCTTTTGGACGGGGGGCGTGGAGAGACCCAGTACTTC
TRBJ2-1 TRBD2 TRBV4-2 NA CASSQEHRLAEYNEQFF TGTGCCAGCAGCCAAGAACATCGGCTAGCGGAATACAATGAGCAGTTCTTC
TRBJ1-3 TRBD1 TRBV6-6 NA CASRSTGSSGNTIYF TGTGCCAGCAGATCGACAGGGAGCTCTGGAAACACCATATATTTT
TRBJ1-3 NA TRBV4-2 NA CASSQGVERSGNTIYF TGTGCCAGCAGCCAAGGGGTTGAGCGCTCTGGAAACACCATATATTTT
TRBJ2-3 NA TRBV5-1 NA CASSGLGGAADTQYF TGCGCCAGCAGCGGATTAGGGGGTGCTGCAGATACGCAGTATTTT
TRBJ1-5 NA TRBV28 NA CASSSGVQPQHF TGTGCCAGCAGTTCCGGGGTTCAGCCCCAGCATTTT
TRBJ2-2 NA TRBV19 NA CASSPRLVWSTGELFF TGTGCCAGTAGTCCCCGCCTAGTTTGGAGCACCGGGGAGCTGTTTTTT
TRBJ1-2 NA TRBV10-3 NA CAISESGTGYGYTF TGTGCCATCAGTGAGTCGGGAACGGGGTATGGCTACACCTTC
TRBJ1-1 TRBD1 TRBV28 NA CASRVSGTAAFF TGTGCCAGCAGGGTATCCGGGACAGCAGCTTTCTTT
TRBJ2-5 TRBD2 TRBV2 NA CASSPKTSGRGSETQYF TGTGCCAGCAGCCCCAAAACTAGCGGGAGGGGCTCAGAGACCCAGTACTTC
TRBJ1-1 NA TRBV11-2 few CASSLEKTLEAFF TGTGCCAGCAGCTTAGAGAAGACACTTGAAGCTTTCTTT
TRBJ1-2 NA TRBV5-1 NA CASSLAVRNYGYTF TGCGCCAGCAGCTTGGCTGTGAGAAACTATGGCTACACCTTC
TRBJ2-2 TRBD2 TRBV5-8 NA CASSLGLAGNTGELFF TGTGCCAGCAGCTTGGGTCTAGCGGGGAACACCGGGGAGCTGTTTTTT
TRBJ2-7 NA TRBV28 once CASNTPGYEQYF TGTGCCAGCAACACCCCGGGCTACGAGCAGTACTTC
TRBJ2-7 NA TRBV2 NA CASSVDRPYEQYF TGTGCCAGCAGTGTTGACAGACCCTACGAGCAGTACTTC
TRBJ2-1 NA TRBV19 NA CASSITGGQYNEQFF TGTGCCAGTAGCATCACGGGGGGACAATACAATGAGCAGTTCTTC
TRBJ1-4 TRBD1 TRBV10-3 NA CAISGGQGEYEKLFF TGTGCCATCAGTGGGGGACAGGGGGAATATGAAAAACTGTTTTTT